The clone carrying this T cell receptor (beta chain) was observed a handful of times. There are 15 residues in the CDR3. Germline loops: CDR1 SQVTM, CDR2 ANQGSEA. The V and J ends lost 4 bases and 6 bases, in that order; junction bases with no gene match: 11. The entry originates in a study of blood T cell repertoires in COVID-19. For the study at large: Sources were T cells, B-cell-depleted T cells, or PBMCs; the material itself was cDNA or gDNA.

In the source study's methods: Amplification of reference gene primers was used by the study to estimate nucleated cell counts. TCRdb keeps only in-frame clones here, not all; method: immunoSEQ multiplex PCR. Clone size and V and J calls were adopted from that table, with D and trimming inferred from the DNA. The data contain approximately 80,000 clones, over 65% of them singletons. The clonotype comes from a man aged 50-60 years with active or convalescent COVID-19. Sequencing used peripheral blood. J is TRBJ2-5 and V is TRBV29-1; 10 bases line up with TRBD1. The CDR3 coding sequence is TGCAGCGTTGTAGGAGGGGACAGGGGCGGAAAGACCCAGTACTTC. This codes for CSVVGGDRGGKTQYF.